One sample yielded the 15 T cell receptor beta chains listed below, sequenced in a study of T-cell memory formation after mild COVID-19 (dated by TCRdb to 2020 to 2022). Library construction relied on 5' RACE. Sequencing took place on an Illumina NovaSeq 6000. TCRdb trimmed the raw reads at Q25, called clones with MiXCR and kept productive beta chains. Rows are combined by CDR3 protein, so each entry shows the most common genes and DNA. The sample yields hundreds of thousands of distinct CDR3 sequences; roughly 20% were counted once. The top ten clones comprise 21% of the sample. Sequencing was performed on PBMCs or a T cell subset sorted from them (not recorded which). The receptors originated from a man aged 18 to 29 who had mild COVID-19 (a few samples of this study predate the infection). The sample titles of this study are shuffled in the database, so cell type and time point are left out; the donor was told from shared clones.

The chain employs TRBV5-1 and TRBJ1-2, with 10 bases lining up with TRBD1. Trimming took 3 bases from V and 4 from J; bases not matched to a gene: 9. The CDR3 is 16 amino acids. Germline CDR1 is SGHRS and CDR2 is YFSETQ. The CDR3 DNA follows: TGCGCCAGCAGCTCCATAGACAGGGGGCTTTCCTATGGCTACACCTTC. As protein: CASSSIDRGLSYGYTF.

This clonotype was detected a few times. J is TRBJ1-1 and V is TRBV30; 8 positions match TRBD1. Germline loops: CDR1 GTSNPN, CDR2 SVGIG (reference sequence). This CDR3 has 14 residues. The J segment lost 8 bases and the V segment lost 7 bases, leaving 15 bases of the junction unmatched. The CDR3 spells CASGGRGPSLEAFF. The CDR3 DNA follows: TGTGCCTCGGGCGGCAGGGGGCCTAGTTTAGAAGCTTTCTTT. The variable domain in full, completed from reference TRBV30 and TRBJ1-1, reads SQTIHQWPATLVQPVGSPLSLECTVEGTSNPNLYWYRQAAGRGLQLLFYSVGIGQISSEVPQNLSASRPQDRQFILSSKKLLLSDSGFYLCASGGRGPSLEAFFGQGTRLTVV.

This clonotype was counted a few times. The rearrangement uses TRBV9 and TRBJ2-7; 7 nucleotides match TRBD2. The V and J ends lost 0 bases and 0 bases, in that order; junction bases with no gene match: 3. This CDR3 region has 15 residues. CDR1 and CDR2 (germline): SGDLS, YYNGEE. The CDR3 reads CASSVEGGSSYEQYF. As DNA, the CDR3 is TGTGCCAGCAGCGTAGAAGGCGGGAGCTCCTACGAGCAGTACTTC.

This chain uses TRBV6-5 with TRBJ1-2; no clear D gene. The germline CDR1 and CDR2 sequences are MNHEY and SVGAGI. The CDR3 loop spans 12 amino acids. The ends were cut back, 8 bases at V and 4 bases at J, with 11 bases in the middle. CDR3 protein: CASGRDSYGYTF. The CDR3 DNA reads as TGTGCCAGCGGAAGGGATTCCTATGGCTACACCTTC.

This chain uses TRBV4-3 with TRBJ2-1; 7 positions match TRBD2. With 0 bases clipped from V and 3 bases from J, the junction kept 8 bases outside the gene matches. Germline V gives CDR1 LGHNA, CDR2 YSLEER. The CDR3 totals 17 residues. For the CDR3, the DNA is TGCGCCAGCAGCCAAGATGCCGGGACTAACCTCTACAATGAGCAGTTCTTC. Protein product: CASSQDAGTNLYNEQFF.

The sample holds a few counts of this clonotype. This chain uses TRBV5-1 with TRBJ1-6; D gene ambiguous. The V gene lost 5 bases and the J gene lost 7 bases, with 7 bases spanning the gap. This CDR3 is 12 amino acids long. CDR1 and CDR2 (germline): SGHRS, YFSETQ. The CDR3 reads CASRVENSPLHF. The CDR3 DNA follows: TGCGCCAGCAGGGTGGAAAATTCACCCCTCCACTTT.

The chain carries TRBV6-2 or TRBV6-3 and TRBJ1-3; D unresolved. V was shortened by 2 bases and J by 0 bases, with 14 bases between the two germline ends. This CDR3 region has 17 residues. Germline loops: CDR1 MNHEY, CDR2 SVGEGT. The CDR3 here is CASSYDDTAGSGNTIYF. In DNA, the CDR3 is TGTGCCAGCAGTTACGACGACACGGCCGGCTCTGGAAACACCATATATTTT.

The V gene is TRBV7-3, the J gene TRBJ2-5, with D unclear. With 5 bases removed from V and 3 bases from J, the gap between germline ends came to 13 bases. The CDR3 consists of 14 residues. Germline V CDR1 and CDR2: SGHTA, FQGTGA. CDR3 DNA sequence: TGTGCCAGCAGCCTAAACCCCCATGAAGAGACCCAGTACTTC. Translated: CASSLNPHEETQYF.

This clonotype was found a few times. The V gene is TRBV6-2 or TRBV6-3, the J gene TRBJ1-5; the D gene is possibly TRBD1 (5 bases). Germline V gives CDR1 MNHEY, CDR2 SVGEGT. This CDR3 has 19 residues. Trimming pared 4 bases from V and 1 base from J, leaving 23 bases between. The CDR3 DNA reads TGTGCCAGCAGTTTCAGTAAGGGCGGCAGGGCGAGAAGCAATCAGCCCCAGCATTTT. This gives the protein CASSFSKGGRARSNQPQHF.

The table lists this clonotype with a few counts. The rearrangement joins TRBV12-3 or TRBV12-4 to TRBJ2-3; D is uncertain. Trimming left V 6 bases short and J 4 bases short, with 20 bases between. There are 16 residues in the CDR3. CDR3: CASSSRRGLHADTQYF. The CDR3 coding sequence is TGTGCCAGCAGCTCCCGGAGAGGTTTACATGCAGATACGCAGTATTTT.

The CDR3 DNA reads as TGCGCCAGCAGCTTGGGCGGGACAGGGTCCAAGACCCAGTACTTC. Its translation: CASSLGGTGSKTQYF. The chain employs TRBV5-1 and TRBJ2-5; TRBD1 aligns across 9 bases. This CDR3 has 15 amino acids. Per germline, CDR1 SGHRS and CDR2 YFSETQ. The V segment lost 0 bases and the J segment 6 bases; nucleotides outside the gene matches: 6.

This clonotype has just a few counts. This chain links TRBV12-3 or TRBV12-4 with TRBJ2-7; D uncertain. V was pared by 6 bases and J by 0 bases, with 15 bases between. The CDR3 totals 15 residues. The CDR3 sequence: CASRPGAGSSYEQYF. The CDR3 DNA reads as TGTGCCAGCAGGCCCGGAGCAGGAAGCTCCTACGAGCAGTACTTC.

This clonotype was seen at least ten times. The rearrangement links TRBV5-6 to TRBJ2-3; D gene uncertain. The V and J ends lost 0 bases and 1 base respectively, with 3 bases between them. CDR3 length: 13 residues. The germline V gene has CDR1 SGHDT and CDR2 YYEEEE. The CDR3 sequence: CASSLDGTDTQYF. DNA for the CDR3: TGTGCCAGCAGCTTGGACGGCACAGATACGCAGTATTTT.

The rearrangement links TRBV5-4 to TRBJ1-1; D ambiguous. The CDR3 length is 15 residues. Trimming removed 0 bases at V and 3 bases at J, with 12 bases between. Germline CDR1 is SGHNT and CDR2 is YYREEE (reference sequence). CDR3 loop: CASSLEPSRHTEAFF. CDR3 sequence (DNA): TGTGCCAGCAGCTTGGAGCCCTCGAGGCACACTGAAGCTTTCTTT. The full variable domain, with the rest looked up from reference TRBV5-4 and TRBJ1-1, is ETGVTQSPTHLIKTRGQQVTLRCSSQSGHNTVSWYQQALGQGPQFIFQYYREEENGRGNFPPRFSGLQFPNYSSELNVNALELDDSALYLCASSLEPSRHTEAFFGQGTRLTVV.

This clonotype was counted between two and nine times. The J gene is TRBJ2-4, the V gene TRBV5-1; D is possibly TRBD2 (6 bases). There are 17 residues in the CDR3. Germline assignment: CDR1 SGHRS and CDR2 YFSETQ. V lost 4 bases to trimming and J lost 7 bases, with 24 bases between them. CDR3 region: CASSTVAGARGGNIQYF. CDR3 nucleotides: TGCGCCAGCAGCACCGTAGCCGGGGCGCGGGGTGGTAACATTCAGTACTTC. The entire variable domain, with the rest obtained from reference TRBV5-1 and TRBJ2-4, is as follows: KAGVTQTPRYLIKTRGQQVTLSCSPISGHRSVSWYQQTPGQGLQFLFEYFSETQRNKGNFPGRFSGRQFSNSRSEMNVSTLELGDSALYLCASSTVAGARGGNIQYFGAGTRLSVL.